The 31 T cell receptor beta chains below were found in one sample sequenced in a study of blood T cell repertoires in COVID-19. The repertoire was sequenced with immunoSEQ multiplex PCR; TCRdb's copy has only in-frame clones and lacks some. The data show roughly 300,000 clones, 87% seen once. The sequenced sample consisted of peripheral blood. The receptors were gathered from a woman between 50 and 59 years old who had recovered from COVID-19.

This sequence joins TRBV14 and TRBJ1-5; maybe TRBD1 (6 bases). Germline values: CDR1 SGHDN, CDR2 FVKESK. V was pared by 1 base and J by 1 base, with 20 bases between. The CDR3 length is 19 residues. This CDR3 reads CASSQATGITLESNQPQHF. CDR3 nucleotide sequence: TGTGCCAGCAGCCAAGCGACAGGAATCACCCTTGAAAGCAATCAGCCCCAGCATTTT.

V usage is TRBV28 and J usage is TRBJ1-3, with no clear D. The V gene lost 7 bases and the J gene lost 3 bases, with 16 bases spanning the gap. The germline gives CDR1 MDHEN, CDR2 SYDVKM. The length of the CDR3 is 15 residues. The chain's CDR3 is CASIEAVFDGNTIYF. CDR3 nucleotides: TGTGCCAGCATCGAGGCCGTCTTCGATGGAAACACCATATATTTT. Complete variable domain (other parts from reference TRBV28 and TRBJ1-3): DVKVTQSSRYLVKRTGEKVFLECVQDMDHENMFWYRQDPGLGLRLIYFSYDVKMKEKGDIPEGYSVSREKKERFSLILESASTNQTSMYLCASIEAVFDGNTIYFGEGSWLTVV.

The J gene is TRBJ2-7, the V gene TRBV6-4; D perhaps matches TRBD1 (5 bases). V lost 6 bases to trimming and J lost 5 bases, with 14 bases between them. Looked up from germline, CDR1 is MRHNA and CDR2 is SNTAGT. This CDR3 is built from 13 residues. DNA of the CDR3: TGTGCCAGCAGCCGCGTGCAGGGCCACGAGCAGTACTTC. Amino acid sequence: CASSRVQGHEQYF.

CDR3 sequence reads: CASKQGYEQYF. CDR3 DNA sequence: TGTGCCAGCAAGCAGGGCTACGAGCAGTACTTC. The chain recombines TRBV19 with TRBJ2-7; maybe TRBD1 (5 bases). This CDR3 contains 11 residues. The V and J ends lost 9 bases and 3 bases respectively, with 9 bases between them. CDR1 and CDR2 from the germline V gene are LNHDA and SQIVND (reference sequence).

This clone was observed a single time. V gene TRBV14 combines with J gene TRBJ2-1; 7 bases line up with TRBD2. Germline CDR1 and CDR2: SGHDN and FVKESK. Trimming at V came to 5 bases and at J to 3 bases, leaving 4 bases not matched to a gene. CDR3 length: 14 amino acids. CDR3 in amino acids: CASSGLEFYNEQFF. The CDR3 DNA reads TGTGCCAGCAGCGGACTAGAGTTCTACAATGAGCAGTTCTTC.

V usage is TRBV20-1 and J usage is TRBJ2-7; 8 bases map to TRBD2. Per germline, CDR1 DFQATT and CDR2 SNEGSKA (reference sequence). The CDR3 has 12 amino acids. With V trimmed by 3 bases and J by 4 bases, 2 bases remained unmatched. This CDR3 is CSASAGGYEQYF. The CDR3 DNA is TGCAGTGCTAGTGCGGGGGGTTACGAGCAGTACTTC.

The V call is TRBV5-4, the J call TRBJ2-5; 12 bases align to TRBD1. Germline CDR1 SGHNT, CDR2 YYREEE (reference sequence). The CDR3 loop spans 16 amino acids. V was clipped by 4 bases and J by 4 bases; unmatched bases: 8. The DNA of the CDR3 is TGTGCCAGCAGCCGTCCCGGGACAGGGGGCGGAGAGACCCAGTACTTC. It is translated as CASSRPGTGGGETQYF.

This chain joins TRBV2 and TRBJ2-4; a weak D match, TRBD2 (7 bases). CDR3 length: 13 amino acids. V dropped 8 bases and J dropped 4 bases, with 12 bases sitting between them. Per the germline V gene, CDR1 is SNHLY and CDR2 is FYNNEI. CDR3 nucleotide sequence: TGTGCCAGCGGGGGGGCGGTAAAAAACATTCAGTACTTC. Translating gives CASGGAVKNIQYF. The full variable domain, completed using reference TRBV2 and TRBJ2-4, is EPEVTQTPSHQVTQMGQEVILRCVPISNHLYFYWYRQILGQKVEFLVSFYNNEISEKSEIFDDQFSVERPDGSNFTLKIRSTKLEDSAMYFCASGGAVKNIQYFGAGTRLSVL.

The genes are TRBV28 and TRBJ1-5; D possibly corresponds to TRBD1 (6 bases). The V end was cut by 7 bases, the J end by 2 bases, with 9 bases between. The germline gives CDR1 MDHEN, CDR2 SYDVKM. The CDR3 consists of 13 residues. The CDR3 DNA reads as TGTGCCAGCATACGGACAGGCAATCAGCCCCAGCATTTT. This translates into CASIRTGNQPQHF.

V and J are TRBV28 and TRBJ2-7; D gene ambiguous. CDR1 and CDR2 from the germline V gene are MDHEN and SYDVKM. This CDR3 region has 11 residues. V was shortened by 2 bases and J by 5 bases, with 4 bases between the two germline ends. The CDR3 bases are TGTGCCAGCAGTTTACAGGACGAGCAGTACTTC. Translating gives CASSLQDEQYF. Supplemented by reference TRBV28 and TRBJ2-7, the full variable domain reads DVKVTQSSRYLVKRTGEKVFLECVQDMDHENMFWYRQDPGLGLRLIYFSYDVKMKEKGDIPEGYSVSREKKERFSLILESASTNQTSMYLCASSLQDEQYFGPGTRLTVT.

This clone appeared a single time. This chain joins TRBV7-2 and TRBJ1-3; TRBD1 might be the D (5 bases). CDR1 and CDR2 (germline): SGHTA, FQGNSA. Trimming pared 5 bases from V and 0 bases from J, leaving 14 bases between. The length of the CDR3 is 16 residues. This chain's CDR3 is CASSPRQLLSGNTIYF. CDR3 DNA sequence: TGTGCCAGCAGCCCCCGACAGCTCCTCTCTGGAAACACCATATATTTT. The full variable domain, with the rest looked up from reference TRBV7-2 and TRBJ1-3, is GAGVSQSPSNKVTEKGKDVELRCDPISGHTALYWYRQSLGQGLEFLIYFQGNSAPDKSGLPSDRFSAERTGGSVSTLTIQRTQQEDSAVYLCASSPRQLLSGNTIYFGEGSWLTVV.

DNA for the CDR3: TGCGCCAGCAGCGGGGGACAGGGCGAGCTTCCACCCCTCCACTTT. It encodes CASSGGQGELPPLHF. The rearrangement links TRBV5-1 to TRBJ1-6; 9 bases are a match to TRBD1. Germline CDR1 is SGHRS and CDR2 is YFSETQ. CDR3 length equals 15 residues. V was clipped by 4 bases and J by 11 bases; unmatched bases: 10.

The genes are TRBV7-9 and TRBJ1-4; 7 bases agree with TRBD1. This CDR3 spans 15 amino acids. CDR1 SEHNR and CDR2 FQNEAQ come from the germline V gene (reference sequence). The J segment lost 5 bases and the V segment lost 1 base, leaving 4 bases of the junction unmatched. In DNA, the CDR3 is TGTGCCAGCAGCTTAGATGAGACAGGGAATGAAAAACTGTTTTTT. It is translated as CASSLDETGNEKLFF.

The chain combines TRBV7-9 with TRBJ2-1; 16 bases fit TRBD2. The V gene end was trimmed by 4 bases and the J gene end by 7 bases; junction bases not matched to a gene: 10. Germline CDR1 SEHNR, CDR2 FQNEAQ (reference sequence). The CDR3 is 18 residues long. The CDR3 is CASSSEGTSGGAANEQFF. DNA for the CDR3: TGTGCCAGCAGCTCCGAAGGGACTAGCGGGGGGGCCGCAAATGAGCAGTTCTTC.

The chain carries TRBV11-2 and TRBJ2-5; a possible D gene is TRBD2 (5 bases). V lost 1 base and J lost 1, with 13 bases in between. CDR1 SGHAT and CDR2 FQNNGV come from the germline V gene. This CDR3 contains 16 residues. CDR3 sequence: CASSLAGGLAQETQYF. CDR3 DNA: TGTGCCAGCAGCTTAGCGGGCGGGCTGGCCCAAGAGACCCAGTACTTC.

V is TRBV7-8 and J is TRBJ2-3; 7 positions match TRBD2. From germline, CDR1 is SGHVS and CDR2 FQNEAQ. There are 13 residues in the CDR3. V dropped 4 bases and J dropped 10; count of bases not matched to a gene: 8. CDR3 in DNA: TGTGCCAGCAGCTCGGGGGGTCGGTGGGCGCAGTATTTT. This codes for CASSSGGRWAQYF.

This chain links TRBV7-9 with TRBJ2-7; weak D call: TRBD2 (5 bases). Trimming pared 1 base from V and 5 bases from J, leaving 6 bases between. Germline V gene sequence: CDR1 SEHNR, CDR2 FQNEAQ (reference sequence). This CDR3 region has 12 residues. For the CDR3, the DNA is TGTGCCAGCAGCTTAGTCGGGAACGAGCAGTACTTC. It encodes CASSLVGNEQYF.

This chain uses TRBV4-2 with TRBJ2-1; 14 nucleotides match TRBD2. Trimming removed 4 bases from V and 8 bases from J; junction bases left unmatched: 16. Germline V lookup: CDR1 LGHNA, CDR2 YNFKEQ. The length of the CDR3 is 19 residues. The CDR3 sequence is CASSPTGLAGVKRSDEQFF. The CDR3 region has the DNA TGTGCCAGCAGCCCGACGGGACTAGCGGGAGTCAAGCGTTCCGATGAGCAGTTCTTC.

This clone showed up just once. The rearrangement links TRBV6-5 to TRBJ2-3, with 7 bases that match TRBD2. CDR1 and CDR2 from the germline V gene are MNHEY and SVGAGI. The CDR3 is 16 amino acids. J lost 6 bases, V lost 2 bases, and 11 bases had no gene match. Here the CDR3 reads CASSYLGGGPGDTQYF. The CDR3 bases are TGTGCCAGCAGTTACCTTGGGGGAGGGCCGGGGGATACGCAGTATTTT.

This rearrangement joins TRBV10-3 to TRBJ2-7, with 8 bases that match TRBD2. V lost 3 bases to trimming and J lost 2 bases; unmatched junction nucleotides: 3. Germline V CDR1 and CDR2: ENHRY, SYGVKD. CDR3 size: 14 residues. The CDR3 DNA follows: TGTGCCATCAGTGACATAGCGGGGACCTACGAGCAGTACTTC. The encoded protein is CAISDIAGTYEQYF.

CDR3 DNA sequence: TGTGCCATCGCTATAGCGGGGGGCCAGAACACCGGGGAGCTGTTTTTT. Amino acids: CAIAIAGGQNTGELFF. This chain connects TRBV10-3 to TRBJ2-2; 10 bases map to TRBD2. From germline, CDR1 is ENHRY and CDR2 SYGVKD. J was trimmed by 1 base and V by 8 bases; bases with no gene match: 7. This CDR3 contains 16 residues.

In DNA, the CDR3 is TGTGCCAGCAGCTTTCACAGCGAGCAGTACTTC. As protein: CASSFHSEQYF. This sequence joins TRBV7-2 and TRBJ2-7; D is unclear. The CDR3 contains 11 residues. The germline V gene encodes CDR1 SGHTA and CDR2 FQGNSA. Trimming removed 3 bases from V and 6 bases from J, with 6 bases in between. The full variable domain, rest sourced from reference TRBV7-2 and TRBJ2-7, is GAGVSQSPSNKVTEKGKDVELRCDPISGHTALYWYRQSLGQGLEFLIYFQGNSAPDKSGLPSDRFSAERTGGSVSTLTIQRTQQEDSAVYLCASSFHSEQYFGPGTRLTVT.

This chain connects TRBV30 to TRBJ1-2; D is unclear. Deletions cut 0 bases from V and 10 bases from J, with 12 bases between. The CDR3 has 12 amino acids. Germline CDR1 reads GTSNPN; CDR2 reads SVGIG (reference sequence). In DNA, the CDR3 is TGTGCCTGGAGTGTACTGGCGGAGTACTACACCTTC. It specifies CAWSVLAEYYTF.

This chain connects TRBV9 to TRBJ2-1; 7 positions match TRBD2. The V and J ends lost 4 bases and 7 bases, in that order; junction bases with no gene match: 11. Germline CDR1 and CDR2: SGDLS and YYNGEE. The CDR3 totals 15 residues. CDR3 sequence: CASSSPGRGSNEQFF. CDR3 DNA: TGTGCCAGCAGCTCCCCAGGGCGGGGGAGTAATGAGCAGTTCTTC.

This clone was detected a few times. The chain couples TRBV12-3 or TRBV12-4 to TRBJ1-1, with D maybe TRBD1 (5 bases). This CDR3 contains 12 residues. V was clipped by 2 bases and J by 10 bases, with 11 bases between them. The DNA for the CDR3 is TGTGCCAGCAGTTTAAGTGTTCAGGGAGCTTTCTTT. Translated, it gives CASSLSVQGAFF.

The V gene is TRBV11-3, the J gene TRBJ2-2, with D perhaps TRBD1 (5 bases). CDR3 length: 13 residues. V gave up 5 bases and J gave up 6 bases, with 10 bases separating them. Germline CDR1 and CDR2: SGHNT and YENEEA. The DNA of the CDR3 is TGTGCCAGCAGCCAGGGTTTCGCCGGGGAGCTGTTTTTT. Its protein product is CASSQGFAGELFF.

V gene TRBV6-6 combines with J gene TRBJ2-7, with D possibly matching TRBD1 (5 bases). The germline gives CDR1 MNHNY, CDR2 SVGAGI (reference sequence). This CDR3 has 13 residues. V lost 4 bases to trimming and J lost 5 bases, with 12 bases between them. The CDR3 DNA reads TGTGCCAGCAGTTTCACAGGATACCACGAGCAGTACTTC. Its translation is CASSFTGYHEQYF.

The chain has TRBV7-2 and TRBJ2-7; 7 bases are shared with TRBD2. The CDR3 runs 14 residues. J was trimmed by 1 base and V by 5 bases; bases with no gene match: 5. The germline CDR1 and CDR2 sequences are SGHTA and FQGNSA. The CDR3 is CASSPGLDSYEQYF. The CDR3, as DNA: TGTGCCAGCAGCCCCGGACTAGATTCCTACGAGCAGTACTTC.

The chain joins TRBV6-2 or TRBV6-3 to TRBJ2-5; 10 positions match TRBD1. Germline values: CDR1 MNHEY, CDR2 SVGEGT. The CDR3 consists of 15 residues. The J segment lost 4 bases and the V segment lost 2 bases, leaving 4 bases of the junction unmatched. The CDR3 loop is CASSYGTGVRETQYF. CDR3 nucleotide sequence: TGTGCCAGCAGTTACGGGACAGGGGTTCGAGAGACCCAGTACTTC.

The rearrangement joins TRBV2 to TRBJ2-5, with 12 positions matching TRBD2. The CDR3 sequence is 16 residues long. CDR1 and CDR2 from the germline V gene are SNHLY and FYNNEI. After removal of 6 bases from V and 5 bases from J, the junction contained 10 bases not matched to a gene. The CDR3 loop reads CASRPLAGGPGETQYF. The CDR3 bases are TGTGCCAGCAGGCCCCTAGCGGGAGGGCCGGGGGAGACCCAGTACTTC.

CDR3 bases: TGTGCCAGCAGCCGTCAGATTGAGACCCAGTACTTC. This encodes CASSRQIETQYF. The chain uses TRBV5-6 and TRBJ2-5; D gene uncertain. V lost 4 bases and J 5 bases, leaving 9 bases between the germline ends. Germline V lookup: CDR1 SGHDT, CDR2 YYEEEE. The CDR3 extends over 12 amino acids.